This T cell receptor beta chain was sequenced during a study of T cell clonotyping in hematopoietic cell transplantation (dated by TCRdb to about 2021). With regard to the full study: Pretransplant samples from recipients were collected after cytoreduction. A total of some 140 blood samples were gathered in the study from a few dozen consecutive transplant recipients along with their related donors. Patients were recruited between September 2015 and 2017 and followed until September 2020 or death. What the study reported, not specific to this receptor: Recipient repertoires showed only a small fraction of overlap with donor repertoires, and over 97% appeared de novo at the given depth. Inverse Simpson Index values from donors and from recipients before transplant predicted broader TCR repertoire diversity after transplant. After transplant, TCR diversity in recipients dropped, and pathologically expanded clonotypes increased progressively from day 30 to day 180. The sample size was limited, and because cells were not sorted, the contributions of CD4 and CD8 repertoires could not be separated.

The time point label corresponds to: recipient sample about 28 days before transplant, after cytoreduction. Blood samples were obtained from recipients approximately 28 days before transplant and at days 30, 100 and 180 after transplant. Nuclei Lysis Solution was used to extract genomic DNA from fresh or cryopreserved unfractionated peripheral blood mononuclear cells. A note on this clone: Its specific antigen is unknown. No per-base quality is available; no much larger clone lies one base away.

The immunoSEQ assay, a bias-controlled multiplex PCR using V- and J-specific primers, was used to amplify TCR beta CDR3 regions from genomic DNA. In a second PCR step, a proprietary barcode and Illumina adapter sequences were attached to the CDR3 amplicons. An Illumina MiSeq instrument was used for sequencing of the CDR3 libraries. The paper's processing steps were these. Export and quality control were performed with immunoSEQ Analyzer 3.0, and downstream analyses were performed with R Bioconductor and Immunarch. Only productive rearrangements in the normalized downsampled data set went into calculating the repertoire metrics. In the normalized cohort, clonotypes with more than 5 templates were defined as pathologically expanded. The Inverse Simpson Index served as the measure of repertoire diversity. CMV-specificity analyses were carried out on the non-normalized data set to capture all clonotypes. Entries here come from immuneACCESS through TCRdb and include only in-frame sequences with V and J called. Some clones fail to appear in such tables; in the studies checked, an unresolved V gene covers under half of the shortfall, and the cause of the remainder is unknown. The DNA gave D and trimming, while V, J and clone size come from that table. The sample has 46,000 or so clones on record, around 86% of them singletons. Just under 6% of the sample belongs to the ten largest clones.

V lost 1 base and J lost 0 bases; the stretch between them is 9 bases long. The cysteine opens and the phenylalanine closes a CDR3 of 15 amino acids. Only the CDR3 part of the read is kept: 45 bases, read in frame from the first base. The germline V gene specifies ENHRY as CDR1 and SYGVKD as CDR2. The sequence joins TRBV10-3 to TRBJ1-2; no D segment can be confidently identified. The sequence was collected from a man aged 60 to 69 with biphenotypic leukemia. Some clones in this sample may be carry-over from other donors' samples. This sample comprised peripheral blood mononuclear cells, obtained before stem cell transplant. The CDR3 reads as follows: CAISEYSAPNYGYTF. The nucleotide sequence reads as follows: TGTGCCATCAGTGAGTACAGTGCCCCTAACTATGGCTACACCTTC.